This T cell receptor (beta chain) was sequenced for a study of human T cells and chemical hapten exposure. The germline gives CDR1 MNHEY, CDR2 SVGAGI. V lost 1 base and J lost 7; bases outside the gene matches: 3. The CDR3 has 13 residues. The time point was: patch test 2, 6 weeks after DPC sensitization. The treatment denotes: therapeutic diphenylcyclopropenone sensitization with weekly scalp DPC. Non-pregnant alopecia patients aged 18 to 70, suitable for DPC therapy. TCRdb fed the RACE reads into MiXCR, producing one record per CDR3 protein. The table shows 100,000 or so distinct CDR3 sequences, with about 11% occurring only once.

The J gene is TRBJ2-7, the V gene TRBV6-5; TRBD2 agrees at 8 bases. This TCR came from a man aged 40-50 years with alopecia areata. Some clones in this sample may be carry-over from other donors' samples. The sequencing used whole blood, collected in connection with sensitization to the hapten diphenylcyclopropenone (DPC). CDR3 protein: CASSYWREEEQYF. Here the CDR3 DNA reads TGTGCCAGCAGTTACTGGCGGGAGGAAGAGCAGTACTTC.